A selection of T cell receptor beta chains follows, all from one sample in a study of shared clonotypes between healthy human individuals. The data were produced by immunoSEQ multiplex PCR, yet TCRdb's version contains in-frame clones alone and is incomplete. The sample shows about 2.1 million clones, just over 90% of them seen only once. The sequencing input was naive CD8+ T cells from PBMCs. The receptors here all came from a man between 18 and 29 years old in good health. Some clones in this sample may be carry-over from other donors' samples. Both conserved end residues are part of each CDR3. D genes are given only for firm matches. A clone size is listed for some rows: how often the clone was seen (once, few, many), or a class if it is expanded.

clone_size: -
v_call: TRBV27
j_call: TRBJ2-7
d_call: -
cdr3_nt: TGTGCCAGCAAGCTAGGAGGGACCTCCTACGAGCAGTACTTC
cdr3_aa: CASKLGGTSYEQYF

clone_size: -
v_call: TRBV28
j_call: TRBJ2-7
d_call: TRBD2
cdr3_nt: TGTGCCAGCAGTCCGACGGGACTACCCCCCTACGAGCAGTACTTC
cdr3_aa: CASSPTGLPPYEQYF

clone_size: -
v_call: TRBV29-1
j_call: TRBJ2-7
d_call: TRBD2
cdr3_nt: TGCAGCGTTGTTAGCGGGAGGAGCTCCTACGAGCAGTACTTC
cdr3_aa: CSVVSGRSSYEQYF

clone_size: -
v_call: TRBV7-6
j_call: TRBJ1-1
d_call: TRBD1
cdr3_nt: TGTGCCAGCAGCCTCACTTCAGGGGGCACTGAAGCTTTCTTT
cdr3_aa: CASSLTSGGTEAFF

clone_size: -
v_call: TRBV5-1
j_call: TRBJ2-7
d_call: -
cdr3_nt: TGCGCCAGCAGCTTGGCCCAGGGCAAGTCCTACGAGCAGTACTTC
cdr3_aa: CASSLAQGKSYEQYF

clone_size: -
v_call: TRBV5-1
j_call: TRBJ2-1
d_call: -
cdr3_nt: TGCGCCAGCAGCTTTTTTCAGGGAACCTACAATGAGCAGTTCTTC
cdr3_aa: CASSFFQGTYNEQFF

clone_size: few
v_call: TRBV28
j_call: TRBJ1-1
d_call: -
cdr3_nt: TGTGCCAGCAGTTTAGGGTCTAAGGTTCGCACTGAAGCTTTCTTT
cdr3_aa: CASSLGSKVRTEAFF

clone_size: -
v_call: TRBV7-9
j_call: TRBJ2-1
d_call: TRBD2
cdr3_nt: TGTGCCAGCAGCTCCCTTATTAGCGGGGGCGGAGTATTGTGGAATGAGCAGTTCTTC
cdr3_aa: CASSSLISGGGVLWNEQFF

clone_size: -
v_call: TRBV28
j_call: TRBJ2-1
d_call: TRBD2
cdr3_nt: TGTGCCAGCAGTATCAGCGGGAGGCCTTACAATGAGCAGTTCTTC
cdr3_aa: CASSISGRPYNEQFF

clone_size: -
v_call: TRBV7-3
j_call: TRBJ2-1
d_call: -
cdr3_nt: TGTGCCAGCAGCTTAAGTTCGGGCCTAGCGATGAATGAGCAGTTCTTC
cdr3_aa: CASSLSSGLAMNEQFF

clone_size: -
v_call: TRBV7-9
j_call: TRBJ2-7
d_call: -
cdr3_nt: TGTGCCAGCCGGCAGGGTTACTCCTACGAGCAGTACTTC
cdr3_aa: CASRQGYSYEQYF

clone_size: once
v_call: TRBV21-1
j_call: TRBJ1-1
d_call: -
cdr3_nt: TGTGCCAGCAGCAAAGACAGGATGAACACTGAAGCTTTCTTT
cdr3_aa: CASSKDRMNTEAFF

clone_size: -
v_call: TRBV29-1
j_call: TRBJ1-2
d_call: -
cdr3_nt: TGCAGCGTGGCGCGATTGGTGGGCCGGGATGGCTACACCTTC
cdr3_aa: CSVARLVGRDGYTF

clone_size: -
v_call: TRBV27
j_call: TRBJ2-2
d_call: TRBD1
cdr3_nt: TGTGCCAGCGGCAGGGGGCTGGCCGGGGAGCTGTTTTTT
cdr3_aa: CASGRGLAGELFF

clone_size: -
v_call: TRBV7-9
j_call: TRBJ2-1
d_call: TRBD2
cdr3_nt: TGTGCCAGCAGCATTGGACTAGTAGTCCACAATGAGCAGTTCTTC
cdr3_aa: CASSIGLVVHNEQFF

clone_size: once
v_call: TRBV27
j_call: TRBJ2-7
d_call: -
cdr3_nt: TGTGCCAGCAGTGTCACCGGGGATCGGAGCTACGAGCAGTACTTC
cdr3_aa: CASSVTGDRSYEQYF

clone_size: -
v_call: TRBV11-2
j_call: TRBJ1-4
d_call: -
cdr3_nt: TGTGCCAGCAGCGCACCTCCGAGCGGTGCAACTAATGAAAAACTGTTTTTT
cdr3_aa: CASSAPPSGATNEKLFF

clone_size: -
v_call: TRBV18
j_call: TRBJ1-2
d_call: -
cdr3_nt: TGTGCCAGCTCACAGACGGGTAACTATGGCTACACCTTC
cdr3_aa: CASSQTGNYGYTF

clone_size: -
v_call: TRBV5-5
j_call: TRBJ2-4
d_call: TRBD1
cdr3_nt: TGTGCCAGCAGCTCAGGACAGGGGTGGAACATTCAGTACTTC
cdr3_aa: CASSSGQGWNIQYF

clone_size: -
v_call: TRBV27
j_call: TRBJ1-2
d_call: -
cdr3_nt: TGTGCCAGCAGTTTATCGCGCTCGGCCTTACTCGGCTACACCTTC
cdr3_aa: CASSLSRSALLGYTF

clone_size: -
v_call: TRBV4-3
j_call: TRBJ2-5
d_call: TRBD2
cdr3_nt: TGCGCCAGCAGCCCAGGGAGCGGGAGCAGGGAGACCCAGTACTTC
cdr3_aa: CASSPGSGSRETQYF

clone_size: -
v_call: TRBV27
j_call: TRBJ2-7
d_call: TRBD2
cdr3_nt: TGTGCCAGCAGTTTATCGTTGGCGGGAGGGCCGTATCACGAGCAGTACTTC
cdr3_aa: CASSLSLAGGPYHEQYF

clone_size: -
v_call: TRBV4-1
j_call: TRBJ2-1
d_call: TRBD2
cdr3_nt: TGCGCCAGCAGCCTAGCTAGCGGGGGGCGGGATGAGCAGTTCTTC
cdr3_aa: CASSLASGGRDEQFF

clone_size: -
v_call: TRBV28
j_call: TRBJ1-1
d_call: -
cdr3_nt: TGTGCCAGCAGATGGCCGGGACAGAACACTGAAGCTTTCTTT
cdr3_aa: CASRWPGQNTEAFF

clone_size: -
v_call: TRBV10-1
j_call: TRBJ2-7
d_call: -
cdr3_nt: TGCGCCAGCAGTGATTTAACAGGATTCTACGAGCAGTACTTC
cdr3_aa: CASSDLTGFYEQYF

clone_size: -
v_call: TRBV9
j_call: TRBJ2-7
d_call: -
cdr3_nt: TGTGCCAGCAGCGTAGATGACCAGCACTACGAGCAGTACTTC
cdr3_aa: CASSVDDQHYEQYF

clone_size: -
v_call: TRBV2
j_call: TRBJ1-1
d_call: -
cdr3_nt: TGTGCCAGCAGTGAGTTCGAGGGAGGTAGAGGCGTGAACACTGAAGCTTTCTTT
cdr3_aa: CASSEFEGGRGVNTEAFF

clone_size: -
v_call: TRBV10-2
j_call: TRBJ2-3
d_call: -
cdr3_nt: TGCGCCAGCACCAGACTTGGTGGGCACGACGGGCAGTATTTT
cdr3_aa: CASTRLGGHDGQYF

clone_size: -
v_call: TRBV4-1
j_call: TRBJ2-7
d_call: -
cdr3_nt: TGCGCCAGCAGCCAAGAAAGCGTCATCTCCTACGAGCAGTACTTC
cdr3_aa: CASSQESVISYEQYF

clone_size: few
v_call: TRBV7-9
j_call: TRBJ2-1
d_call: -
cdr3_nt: TGTGCCAGTCACCTGGATGAGCAGTTCTTC
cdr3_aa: CASHLDEQFF

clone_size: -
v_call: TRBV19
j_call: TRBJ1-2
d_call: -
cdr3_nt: TGTGCCAGTAGTATCTCCAGGGGCTTAAACTATGGCTACACCTTC
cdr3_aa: CASSISRGLNYGYTF